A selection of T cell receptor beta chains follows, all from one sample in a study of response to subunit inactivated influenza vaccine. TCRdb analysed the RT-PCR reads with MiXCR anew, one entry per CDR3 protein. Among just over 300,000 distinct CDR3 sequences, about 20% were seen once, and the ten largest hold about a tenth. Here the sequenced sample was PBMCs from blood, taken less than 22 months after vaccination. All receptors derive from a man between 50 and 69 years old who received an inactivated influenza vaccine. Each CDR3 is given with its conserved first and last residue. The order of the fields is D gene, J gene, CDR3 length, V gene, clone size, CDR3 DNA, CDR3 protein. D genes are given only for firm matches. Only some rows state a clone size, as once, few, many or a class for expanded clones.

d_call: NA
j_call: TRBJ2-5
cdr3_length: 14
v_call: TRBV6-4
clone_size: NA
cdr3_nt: TGTGCCAGCAGTACTATAAGAGCCCGGGAGACCCAGTACTTC
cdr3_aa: CASSTIRARETQYF

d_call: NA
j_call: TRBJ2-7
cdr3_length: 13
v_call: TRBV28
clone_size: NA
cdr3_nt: TGTGCCAGCAGTCGACTAGGCACCTACGAGCAGTACTTC
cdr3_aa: CASSRLGTYEQYF

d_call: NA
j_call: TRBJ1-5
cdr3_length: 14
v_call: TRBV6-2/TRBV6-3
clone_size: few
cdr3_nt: TGTGCCAGCAGTGCCGGGACCGCGAATCAGCCCCAGCATTTT
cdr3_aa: CASSAGTANQPQHF

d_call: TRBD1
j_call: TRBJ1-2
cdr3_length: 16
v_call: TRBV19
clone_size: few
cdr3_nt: TGTGCCAGTAGATCCCGGACAGGGATCGAAGAAGGGGGCTACACCTTC
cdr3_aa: CASRSRTGIEEGGYTF

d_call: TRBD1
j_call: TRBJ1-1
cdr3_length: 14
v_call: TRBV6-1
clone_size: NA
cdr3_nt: TGTGCCAGCAGGTCGACAGGGGATTATACTGAAGCTTTCTTT
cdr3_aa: CASRSTGDYTEAFF

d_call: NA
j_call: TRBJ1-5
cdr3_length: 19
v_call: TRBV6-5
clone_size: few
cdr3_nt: TGTGCCAGCAGTTACTCGCCTGAAACCCCGGGACATACCAATCAGCCCCAGCATTTT
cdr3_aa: CASSYSPETPGHTNQPQHF

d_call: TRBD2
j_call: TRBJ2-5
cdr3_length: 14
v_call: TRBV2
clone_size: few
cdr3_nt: TGTGCCAGCAACCTCTGGGGGGGTTCCGAGACCCAGTACTTC
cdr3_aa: CASNLWGGSETQYF

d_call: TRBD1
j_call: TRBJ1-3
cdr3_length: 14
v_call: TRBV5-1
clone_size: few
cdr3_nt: TGCGCCAGCAGCAAACAGGGGGATGGAAACACCATATATTTT
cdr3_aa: CASSKQGDGNTIYF

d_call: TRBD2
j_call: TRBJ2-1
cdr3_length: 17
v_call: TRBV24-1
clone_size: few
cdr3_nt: TGTGCCACCAGTGATTCCCGGACTAGCGGGATATACAATGAGCAGTTCTTC
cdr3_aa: CATSDSRTSGIYNEQFF

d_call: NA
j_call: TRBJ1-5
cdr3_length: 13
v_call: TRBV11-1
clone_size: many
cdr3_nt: TGTGCCAGCAGCTTACAGGGCAATCAGCCCCAGCATTTT
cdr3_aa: CASSLQGNQPQHF

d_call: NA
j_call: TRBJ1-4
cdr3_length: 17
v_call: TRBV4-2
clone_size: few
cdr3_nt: TGTGCCAGCAGCCGCTCAGGGATAAGGGCAACTAATGAAAAACTGTTTTTT
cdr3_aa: CASSRSGIRATNEKLFF

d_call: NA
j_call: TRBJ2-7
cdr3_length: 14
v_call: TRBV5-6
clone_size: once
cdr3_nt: TGTGCCAGCAGCCCGGACGGGCAGGACTACGAGCAGTACTTC
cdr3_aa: CASSPDGQDYEQYF

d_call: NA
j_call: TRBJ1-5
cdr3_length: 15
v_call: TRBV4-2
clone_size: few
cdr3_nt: TGTGCCAGCAGCCAAGCCTCAGGGGGCAATCAGCCCCAGCATTTT
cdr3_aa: CASSQASGGNQPQHF

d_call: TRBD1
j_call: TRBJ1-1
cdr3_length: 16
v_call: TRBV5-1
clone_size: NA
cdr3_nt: TGCGCCAGCAGCTGGGGACAGGGGGCGTCGGACACTGAAGCTTTCTTT
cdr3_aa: CASSWGQGASDTEAFF

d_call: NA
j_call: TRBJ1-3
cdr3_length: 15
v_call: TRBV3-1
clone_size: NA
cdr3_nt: TGTGCCAGCAGCCCAAGGCTAGACTCTGGAAACACCATATATTTT
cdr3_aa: CASSPRLDSGNTIYF

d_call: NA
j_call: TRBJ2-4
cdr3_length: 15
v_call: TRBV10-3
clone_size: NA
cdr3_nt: TGTGCCATCAGCCCCGCAGGCTCAGCCAAAAACATTCAGTACTTC
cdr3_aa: CAISPAGSAKNIQYF

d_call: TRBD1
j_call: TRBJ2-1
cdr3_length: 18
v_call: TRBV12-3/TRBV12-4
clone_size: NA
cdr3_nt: TGTGCCAGCAGAACCGGACAGGGTGTGGTCCCTTCCTACAATGAGCAGTTCTTC
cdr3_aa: CASRTGQGVVPSYNEQFF

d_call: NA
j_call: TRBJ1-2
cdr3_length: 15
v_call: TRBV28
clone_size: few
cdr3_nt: TGTGCCAGCAGTTTAGGTCTGACCCCTAACTATGGCTACACCTTC
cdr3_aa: CASSLGLTPNYGYTF

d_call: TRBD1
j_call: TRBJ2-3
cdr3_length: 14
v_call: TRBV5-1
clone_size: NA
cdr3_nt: TGCGCCAGCGCTCCAGGGGGCCCCACAGATACGCAGTATTTT
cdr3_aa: CASAPGGPTDTQYF

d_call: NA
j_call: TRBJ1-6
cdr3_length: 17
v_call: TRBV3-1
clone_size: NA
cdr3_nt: TGTGCCAGCCGCCAAATGACAACTGGTGGAATAGGTTCACCCCTCCACTTT
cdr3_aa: CASRQMTTGGIGSPLHF

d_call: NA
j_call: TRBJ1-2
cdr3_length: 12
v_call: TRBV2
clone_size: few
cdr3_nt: TGTGCCAGCGCCCGGGACGGAGTTGGCTACACCTTC
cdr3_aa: CASARDGVGYTF